These 8 T cell receptor beta chains were sequenced from one sample in a study of T cell clonality in common variable immunodeficiency. The protocol was immunoSEQ multiplex PCR, while the TCRdb copy is restricted to in-frame clones and leaves out a portion. The table records more than 55,000 clones without singletons, the ten largest covering approximately 1.6%. The material sequenced was peripheral blood mononuclear cells. The receptors were gathered from a person between 18 and 69 years old in good health.

This clone was found many times. The read stops 3 residues short of the end of the CDR3; the missing end is completed from the germline J gene. The J gene is TRBJ2-7, the V gene TRBV20-1, with 9 bases matching TRBD2. Germline V gene data show CDR1 as DFQATT and CDR2 as SNEGSKA (reference sequence). There are 15 residues in the CDR3. V gave up 6 bases and J gave up 0 bases; unmatched junction bases: 9. The CDR3 region is CSAKSSSGSSYEQYF. Partial CDR3 DNA: TGCAGTGCCAAATCGAGTAGCGGGAGCTCCTACGAG.

This clone turned up a few times. The read ends 3 residues before the CDR3 terminus; that terminus is restored from the germline J gene. V and J are TRBV10-2 and TRBJ1-1; the D gene is possibly TRBD1 (5 bases). V gave up 6 bases and J gave up 4 bases, with 9 bases separating them. CDR1 is WSHSY and CDR2 is SAAADI in the germline V gene. CDR3 length: 12 residues. CDR3 residues: CASRDIFTEAFF. The CDR3 DNA, read in part, is TGCGCCAGCAGGGACATTTTCACTGAA.

This clone has at least ten counts. The read falls 3 residues short of the CDR3 end, and the missing part is taken from the germline J gene. The chain employs TRBV20-1 and TRBJ2-7; 15 nucleotides line up with TRBD2. Trimming removed 0 bases from V and 5 bases from J; junction bases left unmatched: 8. Germline values: CDR1 DFQATT, CDR2 SNEGSKA (reference sequence). The CDR3 covers 17 residues. The covered CDR3 bases are TGCAGTGCTAGAGATCGGACTAGCGGGAGGGCCCGAGACGAG. Its translation is CSARDRTSGRARDE. The whole CDR3 protein is CSARDRTSGRARDEQYF.

This clone was detected many times. The read is 3 residues too short to cover the CDR3 end, so that end is filled in from the germline J gene. This chain links TRBV5-1 with TRBJ1-3; a weak D match, TRBD1 (5 bases). V was shortened by 0 bases and J by 4 bases, with 5 bases between the two germline ends. Germline V gene sequence: CDR1 SGHRS, CDR2 YFSETQ. CDR3 length equals 13 residues. The part of the CDR3 DNA that was read is TGCGCCAGCAGCTTGGGACAGGGAAACACC. Translated: CASSLGQGNT. The entire CDR3 is CASSLGQGNTIYF.

This clone was counted at least ten times. The read ends 3 residues shy of where the CDR3 ends; the end is completed using the germline J gene. This sequence joins TRBV29-1 and TRBJ1-3, with 7 bases fitting TRBD1. The CDR3 contains 14 residues. The V segment lost 7 bases and the J segment 0 bases; nucleotides outside the gene matches: 6. Germline V gives CDR1 SQVTM, CDR2 ANQGSEA. The CDR3 here is CSAEDRTSGNTIYF. The covered CDR3 bases are TGCAGCGCCGAGGACAGGACCTCTGGAAACACC.

This clone was recorded many times. The read ends 3 residues before the CDR3 terminus; that terminus is restored from the germline J gene. This chain uses TRBV5-4 with TRBJ2-7; 14 bases are a match to TRBD2. The CDR3 extends over 15 amino acids. The germline V gene has CDR1 SGHNT and CDR2 YYREEE (reference sequence). V gave up 5 bases and J gave up 4 bases; unmatched junction bases: 5. CDR3 sequence reads: CASRVGTSGSYEQYF. The sequenced part of the CDR3 DNA is TGTGCCAGCAGGGTTGGGACTAGCGGGAGTTACGAG.

This clone was counted at least ten times. The sequenced CDR3 bases are TGTGCCAGCTCACCAGGGACTAGCAGGACAGATACG. Translated, it gives CASSPGTSRTDT. The whole CDR3 reads CASSPGTSRTDTQYF. V and J are TRBV18 and TRBJ2-3; TRBD2 aligns across 9 bases. The sequenced fragment ends 3 residues before the CDR3 boundary, so the rest is inferred from the germline J gene. CDR1 and CDR2 (germline): KGHSH, LQKENI. CDR3 size: 15 residues. V gave up 2 bases and J gave up 3 bases; unmatched junction bases: 3.

This clone was counted ten times or more. The CDR3 end falls 3 residues outside the read, so it is completed with the germline J gene. The genes are TRBV7-2 and TRBJ2-7, with D perhaps TRBD1 (6 bases). This CDR3 has 13 amino acids. V was clipped by 4 bases and J by 3 bases, with 10 bases between them. CDR1 and CDR2 (germline): SGHTA, FQGNSA. CDR3 DNA (partial): TGTGCCAGCAGCTCGGACAGCTTCTACGAG. Translated, it gives CASSSDSFYE. In full, the CDR3 is CASSSDSFYEQYF.